The source of this T cell receptor (beta chain) is a study of vaccination effects on CD4 cells after COVID-19. Points from the study as a whole: Recruitment yielded few convalescent patients, and the study had no early post-infection timepoints.

Notes on this clone: Its antigen is still unknown.

Assay used: immunoSEQ multiplex PCR; TCRdb lists only in-frame clones, some missing. Of tens of thousands of clones listed, 75% to 85% were seen once; the top ten hold 1% to 1.5%. The CDR3 has 15 residues. Germline V lookup: CDR1 LNHDA, CDR2 SQIVND (reference sequence). Trimming left V 3 bases short and J 5 bases short, with 13 bases between. Peptide-pool stimulation followed by sequencing identified expanded antigen-specific CD4+ clonotypes in the ViraFEST assay. The culture ran for about eleven days before CD4+ T cells were isolated. Two-dose BNT162b2 or mRNA-1273 vaccination was given to participants.

The gene calls are TRBV19 and TRBJ2-2; D is undetermined. The sample was CD4+ T cells from PBMCs cultured with HCoV-229E spike peptides, taken after COVID-19 vaccination. This clonotype was obtained from a human donor who received a COVID-19 vaccine. The CDR3 protein is CASSILALGTGELFF. CDR3 nucleotide sequence: TGTGCCAGTAGTATTTTAGCCCTGGGAACCGGGGAGCTGTTTTTT.